A selection of T cell receptor beta chains follows, all from one sample in a study of beta chain features in type 1 diabetes. Profiled with immunoSEQ multiplex PCR; TCRdb holds only in-frame clones, not every one. The data contain some 100,000 clones, almost 40% of them singletons. Sequencing used stem cell memory CD4+ T cells from blood. The receptors were gathered from a young woman in good health. Both conserved end residues are part of each CDR3. Fields, in order: J gene, V gene, D gene, clone size, CDR3 protein, CDR3 DNA. The D gene is left open where the match is weak. The size field is filled for only some rows; it gives once, few, many or a size class.

j_gene: TRBJ2-4
v_gene: TRBV7-2
d_gene: -
abundance: few
CDR3aa: CASSLVTRADIQYF
CDR3nt: TGTGCCAGCAGCTTAGTAACCAGGGCGGACATTCAGTACTTC

j_gene: TRBJ1-2
v_gene: TRBV7-2
d_gene: -
abundance: -
CDR3aa: CASSLEWSVYGYTF
CDR3nt: TGTGCCAGCAGCTTAGAATGGAGCGTCTATGGCTACACCTTC

j_gene: TRBJ1-4
v_gene: TRBV18
d_gene: -
abundance: -
CDR3aa: CASSPELRGVGEKLFF
CDR3nt: TGTGCCAGCTCACCAGAATTACGAGGAGTCGGAGAAAAACTGTTTTTT

j_gene: TRBJ2-1
v_gene: TRBV4-1
d_gene: TRBD1
abundance: -
CDR3aa: CASSQPQGASSSYNEQFF
CDR3nt: TGCGCCAGCAGCCAACCCCAGGGGGCGTCGAGCTCCTACAATGAGCAGTTCTTC

j_gene: TRBJ2-7
v_gene: TRBV7-9
d_gene: TRBD2
abundance: -
CDR3aa: CASSPGGAYKYEQYF
CDR3nt: TGTGCCAGCAGCCCCGGGGGGGCTTACAAATACGAGCAGTACTTC

j_gene: TRBJ1-2
v_gene: TRBV29-1
d_gene: -
abundance: few
CDR3aa: CSVWTPGYTF
CDR3nt: TGCAGCGTTTGGACACCTGGCTACACCTTC

j_gene: TRBJ2-7
v_gene: TRBV5-4
d_gene: -
abundance: few
CDR3aa: CASSLVGSSYEQYF
CDR3nt: TGTGCCAGCAGCTTGGTCGGGAGCTCTTACGAGCAGTACTTC

j_gene: TRBJ1-1
v_gene: TRBV18
d_gene: -
abundance: few
CDR3aa: CASSPRSNTEAFF
CDR3nt: TGTGCCAGCTCACCACGGAGCAACACTGAAGCTTTCTTT

j_gene: TRBJ2-1
v_gene: TRBV19
d_gene: TRBD2
abundance: few
CDR3aa: CASSKTASGRVNNEQFF
CDR3nt: TGTGCCAGTAGTAAAACGGCTAGCGGGAGGGTGAACAATGAGCAGTTCTTC

j_gene: TRBJ1-2
v_gene: TRBV10-2
d_gene: TRBD1
abundance: -
CDR3aa: CASSRRQGSGYGYTF
CDR3nt: TGCGCCAGCAGTCGTAGACAGGGGTCTGGCTATGGCTACACCTTC

j_gene: TRBJ2-2
v_gene: TRBV7-9
d_gene: -
abundance: -
CDR3aa: CASSLWTPGTGELFF
CDR3nt: TGTGCCAGCAGCTTATGGACCCCAGGGACCGGGGAGCTGTTTTTT

j_gene: TRBJ2-7
v_gene: TRBV15
d_gene: -
abundance: -
CDR3aa: CATSRDRQSSYEQYF
CDR3nt: TGTGCCACCAGCAGAGATAGACAGTCGTCCTACGAGCAGTACTTC

j_gene: TRBJ1-5
v_gene: TRBV28
d_gene: -
abundance: -
CDR3aa: CASSLYLNQPQHF
CDR3nt: TGTGCCAGCAGTTTGTATCTCAATCAGCCCCAGCATTTT

j_gene: TRBJ2-1
v_gene: TRBV6-6
d_gene: TRBD2
abundance: -
CDR3aa: CASSSRLAGGSSEQFF
CDR3nt: TGTGCCAGCAGTTCCAGACTAGCGGGAGGCTCGAGTGAGCAGTTCTTC

j_gene: TRBJ2-1
v_gene: TRBV5-1
d_gene: -
abundance: -
CDR3aa: CASSLDYFYNEQFF
CDR3nt: TGCGCCAGCAGCTTGGACTATTTCTACAATGAGCAGTTCTTC

j_gene: TRBJ2-7
v_gene: TRBV11-1
d_gene: -
abundance: -
CDR3aa: CASSLVTVNSYEQYF
CDR3nt: TGTGCCAGCAGCTTAGTGACAGTCAATTCCTACGAGCAGTACTTC

j_gene: TRBJ2-3
v_gene: TRBV6-5
d_gene: TRBD2
abundance: -
CDR3aa: CASSSLAGVGTDTQYF
CDR3nt: TGTGCCAGCAGTTCACTAGCGGGAGTTGGCACAGATACGCAGTATTTT

j_gene: TRBJ2-2
v_gene: TRBV18
d_gene: TRBD1
abundance: -
CDR3aa: CASSPGTAFNTGELFF
CDR3nt: TGTGCCAGCTCACCTGGGACAGCCTTTAACACCGGGGAGCTGTTTTTT

j_gene: TRBJ1-2
v_gene: TRBV7-3
d_gene: TRBD1
abundance: few
CDR3aa: CASSATGGGSGYTF
CDR3nt: TGTGCCAGCAGCGCGACAGGGGGCGGGTCTGGCTACACCTTC

j_gene: TRBJ2-7
v_gene: TRBV7-9
d_gene: -
abundance: few
CDR3aa: CASSSAGVVYEQYF
CDR3nt: TGTGCCAGCAGCTCGGCAGGGGTCGTTTACGAGCAGTACTTC

j_gene: TRBJ2-3
v_gene: TRBV18
d_gene: TRBD2
abundance: -
CDR3aa: CASSPFERGSTDTQYF
CDR3nt: TGTGCCAGCTCACCATTCGAGCGGGGTTCCACAGATACGCAGTATTTT

j_gene: TRBJ2-7
v_gene: TRBV30
d_gene: -
abundance: few
CDR3aa: CAWTLRGAVYEQYF
CDR3nt: TGTGCCTGGACGCTCCGGGGGGCGGTTTACGAGCAGTACTTC

j_gene: TRBJ2-7
v_gene: TRBV29-1
d_gene: TRBD2
abundance: few
CDR3aa: CSVEERLAGGSSYEQYF
CDR3nt: TGCAGCGTTGAAGAAAGACTAGCGGGAGGGAGCTCCTACGAGCAGTACTTC

j_gene: TRBJ1-4
v_gene: TRBV30
d_gene: -
abundance: -
CDR3aa: CAWAGLPNEKLFF
CDR3nt: TGTGCCTGGGCAGGGTTACCTAATGAAAAACTGTTTTTT

j_gene: TRBJ1-5
v_gene: TRBV6-1
d_gene: -
abundance: once
CDR3aa: CASSEDGGPRGHF
CDR3nt: TGTGCCAGCAGTGAAGACGGGGGACCCAGAGGGCATTTT

j_gene: TRBJ2-4
v_gene: TRBV7-9
d_gene: -
abundance: -
CDR3aa: CASSSQVRLAKNIQYF
CDR3nt: TGTGCCAGCAGCTCACAGGTTAGGCTAGCCAAAAACATTCAGTACTTC

j_gene: TRBJ2-5
v_gene: TRBV13
d_gene: TRBD2
abundance: few
CDR3aa: CASSLIGGSVETQYF
CDR3nt: TGTGCCAGCAGCTTAATCGGCGGGAGCGTGGAGACCCAGTACTTC

j_gene: TRBJ2-7
v_gene: TRBV28
d_gene: -
abundance: once
CDR3aa: CASSFNPGRGQVGEQYF
CDR3nt: TGTGCCAGCAGTTTTAATCCGGGGCGGGGCCAAGTGGGGGAGCAGTACTTC

j_gene: TRBJ1-5
v_gene: TRBV4-1
d_gene: -
abundance: few
CDR3aa: CASSPQVPNQPQHF
CDR3nt: TGCGCCAGCAGCCCACAGGTTCCCAATCAGCCCCAGCATTTT

j_gene: TRBJ2-3
v_gene: TRBV11-2
d_gene: TRBD1
abundance: -
CDR3aa: CASSLTGQGRADTQYF
CDR3nt: TGTGCCAGCAGCTTAACTGGACAGGGCAGAGCAGATACGCAGTATTTT

j_gene: TRBJ2-1
v_gene: TRBV7-2
d_gene: TRBD2
abundance: -
CDR3aa: CASSLVASGWDEQFF
CDR3nt: TGTGCCAGCAGCTTAGTGGCTAGCGGTTGGGATGAGCAGTTCTTC

j_gene: TRBJ1-1
v_gene: TRBV18
d_gene: TRBD1
abundance: -
CDR3aa: CASSLGQGNTEAFF
CDR3nt: TGTGCCAGCTCATTGGGACAGGGAAACACTGAAGCTTTCTTT

j_gene: TRBJ2-1
v_gene: TRBV7-8
d_gene: -
abundance: few
CDR3aa: CASSSWTPKEQFF
CDR3nt: TGTGCCAGCAGCTCCTGGACTCCTAAGGAGCAGTTCTTC

j_gene: TRBJ2-7
v_gene: TRBV30
d_gene: -
abundance: -
CDR3aa: CAWSVPTRAEQYF
CDR3nt: TGTGCCTGGAGTGTACCGACTAGGGCCGAGCAGTACTTC

j_gene: TRBJ1-1
v_gene: TRBV10-1
d_gene: TRBD1
abundance: -
CDR3aa: CASGTGGTEAFF
CDR3nt: TGCGCCAGCGGGACAGGGGGTACTGAAGCTTTCTTT

j_gene: TRBJ1-5
v_gene: TRBV25-1
d_gene: -
abundance: -
CDR3aa: CASSLVGAGSDTQHF
CDR3nt: TGTGCCAGCAGCCTTGTGGGGGCAGGTTCAGATACGCAGCATTTT

j_gene: TRBJ1-5
v_gene: TRBV11-1
d_gene: -
abundance: few
CDR3aa: CASSPGQGQPQHF
CDR3nt: TGTGCCAGCAGCCCAGGGCAGGGACAGCCCCAGCATTTT

j_gene: TRBJ2-7
v_gene: TRBV11-3
d_gene: TRBD2
abundance: few
CDR3aa: CASSRPPSGRARHEQYF
CDR3nt: TGTGCCAGCAGCCGTCCTCCTAGCGGGAGGGCCAGGCACGAGCAGTACTTC

j_gene: TRBJ2-3
v_gene: TRBV5-6
d_gene: -
abundance: -
CDR3aa: CASSFSSDTQYF
CDR3nt: TGTGCCAGCAGCTTCTCCTCAGATACGCAGTATTTT

j_gene: TRBJ2-3
v_gene: TRBV5-1
d_gene: -
abundance: few
CDR3aa: CASSLDGRGAQYF
CDR3nt: TGCGCCAGCAGCTTGGACGGCAGGGGGGCGCAGTATTTT

j_gene: TRBJ2-1
v_gene: TRBV10-3
d_gene: -
abundance: -
CDR3aa: CAISELASSVYNEQFF
CDR3nt: TGTGCCATCAGTGAGTTAGCTAGCTCGGTATACAATGAGCAGTTCTTC

j_gene: TRBJ1-2
v_gene: TRBV28
d_gene: -
abundance: -
CDR3aa: CASSLFRGRDYGYTF
CDR3nt: TGTGCCAGCAGTTTATTTCGCGGGCGCGACTATGGCTACACCTTC